The 17 T cell receptor beta chains below all came from one sample that was sequenced in a study of blood T cell repertoires in COVID-19. Sequenced by immunoSEQ multiplex PCR; TCRdb stores in-frame clones only, minus some. This table has roughly 170,000 clones, over 75% appearing once. The sequencing sample was made of peripheral blood. The receptor set was obtained from a woman in her seventies with acute or convalescent COVID-19.

V gene TRBV18 combines with J gene TRBJ2-1; D unresolved. Trimming left V 3 bases short and J 8 bases short, with 14 bases between. The CDR3 spans 14 residues. CDR1 and CDR2 from the germline V gene are KGHSH and LQKENI. The CDR3 sequence is CASSPRPLLYEQFF. The CDR3 DNA reads TGTGCCAGCTCACCCCGTCCACTCCTTTATGAGCAGTTCTTC.

The V gene is TRBV20-1, the J gene TRBJ2-5, with D tentatively TRBD1 (5 bases). This CDR3 has 13 amino acids. Per germline, CDR1 DFQATT and CDR2 SNEGSKA (reference sequence). V was trimmed by 3 bases and J by 5 bases, leaving 13 bases between them. The CDR3 spells CSASVPGWETQYF. CDR3 DNA: TGCAGTGCTAGTGTCCCAGGGTGGGAGACCCAGTACTTC.

The chain carries TRBV14 and TRBJ1-4; 7 bases line up with TRBD1. The CDR3 is made up of 16 amino acids. The V gene's germline CDR1 is SGHDN and CDR2 FVKESK. V was clipped by 2 bases and J by 4 bases; unmatched bases: 7. CDR3 nucleotides: TGTGCCAGCAGCCAACCGACAGGGCAAGTTAATGAAAAACTGTTTTTT. The encoded protein is CASSQPTGQVNEKLFF.

The rearrangement joins TRBV5-8 to TRBJ1-5; D unresolved. This CDR3 region has 16 residues. Germline assignment: CDR1 SGHTS and CDR2 YDEGEE. Trimming took off 2 bases at V and 1 base at J, with 13 bases between the two ends. The DNA of the CDR3 is TGTGCCAGCAGCTTCGCGGGGTCCATGAGCAATCAGCCCCAGCATTTT. This sequence encodes CASSFAGSMSNQPQHF.

There are a few counts of this clone. This chain joins TRBV3-1 (or the pseudogene TRBV3-2) and TRBJ2-1, with 10 bases that match TRBD2. CDR1 LGHDT and CDR2 YNNKEL come from the germline V gene (reference sequence). V lost 5 bases, J lost 6 bases, and 7 bases stayed unmatched. The CDR3 is 15 amino acids. CDR3 protein: CASSGLAGDTNEQFF. CDR3 in DNA: TGTGCCAGCAGCGGTCTAGCGGGGGACACCAATGAGCAGTTCTTC.

CDR3 coding DNA: TGTGCCAGCAGCTCCACAGGACCCTTAGCGGGCGGCTACACCTTC. This translates into CASSSTGPLAGGYTF. The J gene is TRBJ1-2, the V gene TRBV11-2, with a possible D match to TRBD1 (5 bases). The CDR3 is made up of 15 amino acids. The V gene lost 4 bases and the J gene lost 8 bases, with 20 bases spanning the gap. Germline CDR1 and CDR2: SGHAT and FQNNGV. Variable domain in full (rest from reference TRBV11-2 and TRBJ1-2): EAGVAQSPRYKIIEKRQSVAFWCNPISGHATLYWYQQILGQGPKLLIQFQNNGVVDDSQLPKDRFSAERLKGVDSTLKIQPAKLEDSAVYLCASSSTGPLAGGYTFGSGTRLTVV.

This chain uses TRBV12-5 with TRBJ2-1, with D maybe TRBD1 (6 bases). The CDR3 contains 15 residues. Germline-derived CDR1 and CDR2 are LGHNT and FRNRAP. V lost 4 bases and J lost 9, with 19 bases in between. CDR3 protein: CASGSLTGLRSEQFF. CDR3 nucleotide sequence: TGTGCTAGTGGTTCTCTCACAGGGTTACGTAGTGAGCAGTTCTTC. The full variable domain, its missing parts supplied by reference TRBV12-5 and TRBJ2-1, is DARVTQTPRHKVTEMGQEVTMRCQPILGHNTVFWYRQTMMQGLELLAYFRNRAPLDDSGMPKDRFSAEMPDATLATLKIQPSEPRDSAVYFCASGSLTGLRSEQFFGPGTRLTVL.

The V and J genes are TRBV29-1 and TRBJ1-1, with D possibly matching TRBD1 (5 bases). Per the germline V gene, CDR1 is SQVTM and CDR2 is ANQGSEA. V gave up 4 bases and J gave up 1 base, with 13 bases separating them. The CDR3 is made up of 14 amino acids. CDR3 nucleotide sequence: TGCAGCGTTGTACAGGTTTTTGGGAACACTGAAGCTTTCTTT. Translating gives CSVVQVFGNTEAFF. The full variable domain, with the rest looked up from reference TRBV29-1 and TRBJ1-1, is SAVISQKPSRDICQRGTSLTIQCQVDSQVTMMFWYRQQPGQSLTLIATANQGSEATYESGFVIDKFPISRPNLTFSTLTVSNMSPEDSSIYLCSVVQVFGNTEAFFGQGTRLTVV.

This clone was seen at least ten times. The chain uses TRBV5-1 and TRBJ2-5; D perhaps matches TRBD1 (5 bases). The CDR3 totals 15 residues. CDR1 SGHRS and CDR2 YFSETQ come from the germline V gene. V lost 5 bases and J 5 bases, leaving 19 bases between the germline ends. This chain's CDR3 is CASRPTTVPRETQYF. In nucleotides, the CDR3 is TGCGCCAGCAGGCCGACGACAGTACCCAGGGAGACCCAGTACTTC.

This clone appeared many times. The genes are TRBV5-4 and TRBJ2-7; 10 nucleotides align to TRBD1. The V gene end was trimmed by 2 bases and the J gene end by 3 bases; junction bases not matched to a gene: 20. The CDR3 consists of 20 residues. The germline CDR1 and CDR2 sequences are SGHNT and YYREEE (reference sequence). As DNA, the CDR3 is TGTGCCAGCAGCTTCGGTGGCCCCTTCCGGGACAGGGGTTTTCGCTACGAGCAGTACTTC. Protein product: CASSFGGPFRDRGFRYEQYF.

This chain uses TRBV4-2 with TRBJ2-1; possibly TRBD1 for D (6 bases). CDR3 size: 16 residues. Trimming removed 0 bases from V and 4 bases from J, with 13 bases in between. CDR1 and CDR2 (germline): LGHNA, YNFKEQ. CDR3 loop: CASSQEGTGNYNEQFF. Here the CDR3 DNA reads TGTGCCAGCAGCCAAGAGGGAACAGGGAATTACAATGAGCAGTTCTTC.

The rearrangement links TRBV3-1 (or the pseudogene TRBV3-2) to TRBJ2-7; the match to TRBD1 covers 8 bases. Trimming removed 1 base from V and 0 bases from J; junction bases left unmatched: 5. CDR3 length: 16 residues. Germline V gives CDR1 LGHDT, CDR2 YNNKEL (reference sequence). As DNA, the CDR3 is TGTGCCAGCAGCCAAGGGACAGGGCTTCTCTCCTACGAGCAGTACTTC. It is translated as CASSQGTGLLSYEQYF.

CDR3 region: CSASTRPNEKLFF. As DNA, the CDR3 is TGCAGTGCTAGTACCAGGCCTAATGAAAAACTGTTTTTT. The rearrangement links TRBV20-1 to TRBJ1-4, with D uncertain. This CDR3 has 13 amino acids. V was clipped by 3 bases and J by 3 bases, with 8 bases between them. The V gene's germline CDR1 is DFQATT and CDR2 SNEGSKA (reference sequence).

V gene TRBV5-4 combines with J gene TRBJ2-1; 14 nucleotides match TRBD2. Trimming took 3 bases from V and 9 from J; bases not matched to a gene: 17. The CDR3 has 19 residues. Germline V gene data show CDR1 as SGHNT and CDR2 as YYREEE (reference sequence). CDR3 DNA: TGTGCCAGCAGCTCGGGGACTAGCGGGAGTTCGGGGGTTCAGGGTGAGCAGTTCTTC. Its translation is CASSSGTSGSSGVQGEQFF.

V and J are TRBV7-8 and TRBJ2-7; 7 bases are a match to TRBD1. Germline-derived CDR1 and CDR2 are SGHVS and FQNEAQ. After removal of 5 bases from V and 1 base from J, the junction contained 5 bases not matched to a gene. The CDR3 is 14 amino acids. This chain's CDR3 is CASSDRQGSYEQYF. For the CDR3, the DNA is TGTGCCAGCAGCGATCGACAGGGATCCTACGAGCAGTACTTC.

The chain links TRBV5-6 to TRBJ1-1, with 9 bases matching TRBD1. Germline V lookup: CDR1 SGHDT, CDR2 YYEEEE. The V and J ends lost 2 bases and 6 bases, in that order; junction bases with no gene match: 8. The CDR3 extends over 15 amino acids. The CDR3 region is CASSFTGTGMPEAFF. CDR3 DNA sequence: TGTGCCAGCAGCTTTACCGGGACAGGGATGCCTGAAGCTTTCTTT. Using reference TRBV5-6 and TRBJ1-1 for the parts outside the CDR3, the full variable domain is DAGVTQSPTHLIKTRGQQVTLRCSPKSGHDTVSWYQQALGQGPQFIFQYYEEEERQRGNFPDRFSGHQFPNYSSELNVNALLLGDSALYLCASSFTGTGMPEAFFGQGTRLTVV.

The rearrangement uses TRBV3-1 (or the pseudogene TRBV3-2) and TRBJ2-1; 7 bases map to TRBD2. V was clipped by 4 bases and J by 4 bases; unmatched bases: 7. The CDR3 extends over 15 amino acids. Per the germline V gene, CDR1 is LGHDT and CDR2 is YNNKEL (reference sequence). CDR3 region: CASSPRASGYNEQFF. CDR3 coding DNA: TGTGCCAGCAGCCCTCGGGCTAGCGGATACAATGAGCAGTTCTTC.